This is a list of T cell receptor beta chains from one sample in a study of T cells after yellow fever vaccination. MiXCR was run by TCRdb on the 5' RACE reads, yielding one entry per CDR3 protein. The repertoire holds some 320,000 distinct CDR3 sequences, with 8.7% as singletons. The sequenced sample was CD4+ T cells sorted from PBMCs, obtained 5 days after the yellow fever booster vaccination. These TCRs come from a man aged 18 to 29 who received the YFV17D yellow fever vaccine. The conserved cysteine and the conserved F or W are not part of the CDR3 here.

TRBV28	TRBJ2-5	ASMIGYQETQY
TRBV5-1	TRBJ2-7	ASSSQGQGVEQQY
TRBV4-2	TRBJ2-3	ASSQVISRRDTQY
TRBV7-2	TRBJ2-5	ASSETSGGTPGTQY
TRBV5-1	TRBJ2-2	ASSLVTAGTGELF
TRBV4-3	TRBJ2-2	ASSRAGGDTGELF
TRBV29-1	TRBJ1-1	SVKTQENTEAF
TRBV7-2	TRBJ2-7	ASSPGGAGRNGQY
TRBV20-1	TRBJ2-1	SAIRDRSYNEQF
TRBV18	TRBJ2-5	ASSPMASGGQTQY
TRBV7-2	TRBJ1-2	ASSLVSLGRFLTGPGGGYT
TRBV7-9	TRBJ1-1	ASSRNPEAF
TRBV30	TRBJ1-1	AWRLGTGNTEAF
TRBV6-2/TRBV6-3	TRBJ1-1	ASSYAGVSTAF
TRBV18	TRBJ1-1	ASSPYFRAEAF
TRBV19	TRBJ2-1	ASTPPTGDANEQF
TRBV25-1	TRBJ2-7	ASSVRGYEQY
TRBV29-1	TRBJ1-2	SVVTGGKGGYT
TRBV12-3/TRBV12-4	TRBJ2-2	ASRPGPLTGELF
TRBV20-1	TRBJ2-7	SARVGVYEQY
TRBV7-2	TRBJ2-1	ASSLTLPPTGYSNEQF
TRBV15	TRBJ2-5	ATSRGVWEETQY
TRBV6-5	TRBJ2-7	ASSYSTGAVWEQY
TRBV2	TRBJ1-2	ASSWSATGGGYT
TRBV4-1	TRBJ2-3	ASSQRRTSTDTQY
TRBV18	TRBJ1-1	ASSPQPSTPEAF
TRBV20-1	TRBJ2-5	SAIPAGGPETQY
TRBV20-1	TRBJ1-1	SARPHSGETEAF
TRBV6-5	TRBJ1-1	ASTTPHRGAEAF
TRBV7-2	TRBJ2-3	ASSSRDRGRY
TRBV6-2/TRBV6-3	TRBJ2-1	ASSPRRGVNEQF
TRBV5-1	TRBJ2-3	ASSYLAGGTDTQY
TRBV6-2/TRBV6-3	TRBJ2-3	ASSATGAVTDTQY
TRBV5-1	TRBJ2-5	ASSLAPQGAGETQY
TRBV3-1	TRBJ2-5	ASSRGDQETQY
TRBV5-1	TRBJ1-6	ASSLASVQNSPLH